This T cell receptor (beta chain) was identified in a study of multiple sclerosis patients with progressive multifocal leukoencephalopathy. The CDR3 loop spans 14 amino acids. Deletions cut 3 bases from V and 2 bases from J, with 11 bases between. Germline-derived CDR1 and CDR2 are SGDLS and YYNGEE. The table came from immunoSEQ multiplex PCR; TCRdb's copy has only in-frame clones and leaves some out. Of over 25,000 clones listed, about 90% are singletons. Study findings and constraints: Clones expanded at PML were already present before and during natalizumab. TRBV and TRBJ usage showed no common pattern when PML developed. Lower normalized Shannon entropy suggested reduced TRB diversity in most PML patients.

Details on this clone: Its antigen remains unidentified.

Indicated time point: roughly 6 months of natalizumab therapy. All PML patients were female, and all patients had earlier interferon beta. The sample consisted of PBMCs, taken from a patient treated with natalizumab. The sequence was collected from a human donor with multiple sclerosis. The rearrangement joins TRBV9 to TRBJ1-1; D possibly corresponds to TRBD1 (6 bases). CDR3 sequence: CASSAQGSNTEAFF. The CDR3 nucleotides read TGTGCCAGCAGCGCTCAGGGGAGCAACACTGAAGCTTTCTTT.